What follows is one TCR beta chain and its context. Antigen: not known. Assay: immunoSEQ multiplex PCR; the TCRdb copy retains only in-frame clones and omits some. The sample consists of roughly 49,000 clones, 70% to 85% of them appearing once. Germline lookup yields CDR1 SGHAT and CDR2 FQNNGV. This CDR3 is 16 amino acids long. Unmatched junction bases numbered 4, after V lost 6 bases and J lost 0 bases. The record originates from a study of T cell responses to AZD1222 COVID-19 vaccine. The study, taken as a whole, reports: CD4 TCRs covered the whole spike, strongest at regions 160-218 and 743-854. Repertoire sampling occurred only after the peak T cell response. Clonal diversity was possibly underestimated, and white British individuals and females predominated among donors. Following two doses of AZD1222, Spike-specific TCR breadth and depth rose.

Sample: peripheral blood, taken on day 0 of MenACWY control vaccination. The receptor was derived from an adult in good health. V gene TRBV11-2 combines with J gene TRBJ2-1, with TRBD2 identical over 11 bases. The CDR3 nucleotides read TGTGCCAGCAGGACTAGCGGGGCTAGCTCCTACAATGAGCAGTTCTTC. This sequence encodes CASRTSGASSYNEQFF.